Listed below are T cell receptor beta chains from one sample, sequenced in a study of naive and memory T cell subsets. Each CDR3 protein gets one entry after TCRdb re-called the UMI-ligation and nested PCR reads with MiXCR. The sample has roughly 98,000 distinct CDR3 sequences, roughly 7% seen once. Sequences were obtained from central memory CD4+ T cells from blood. The source is a human donor in good health. The CDR3 runs from the conserved cysteine through the conserved F or W. Each record gives: clone size, J gene, D gene, V gene, CDR3 DNA, CDR3 protein. The D gene is left open where the match is weak. Clone sizes are given selectively: once, few, many, or a class where the clone is expanded.

. TRBJ2-1 . TRBV2 TGTGCCAGCCGCGGGGCAGGGTCTTACAATGAGCAGTTCTTC CASRGAGSYNEQFF
few TRBJ2-6 . TRBV5-1 TGCGCCAGCAGCTCGGGACATAGCTCTGGGGCCAACGTCCTGACTTTC CASSSGHSSGANVLTF
. TRBJ2-7 . TRBV27 TGTGCCAGCAGTTCGATAGACAGATACGAGCAGTACTTC CASSSIDRYEQYF
many TRBJ2-2 . TRBV6-5 TGTGCCGGTTATCCAGGGTGGCTCTTCGCGAACACCGGGGAGCTGTTTTTT CAGYPGWLFANTGELFF
few TRBJ2-3 . TRBV7-2 TGTGCCAGCAGCCTAAGTATAGATACGCAGTATTTT CASSLSIDTQYF
many TRBJ1-1 . TRBV20-1 TGCAGTGCCGAAGTGGGACATCTCGGCACTGAAGCTTTCTTT CSAEVGHLGTEAFF
few TRBJ2-1 . TRBV27 TGTGCCAGCAGGGAGCGGAAAGCCTCCTACAATGAGCAGTTCTTC CASRERKASYNEQFF
many TRBJ1-5 . TRBV6-1 TGTGCCAGCAGTACGCCGGGAACCCAAGGGGAATATAGCAATCAGCCCCAGCATTTT CASSTPGTQGEYSNQPQHF
few TRBJ1-5 . TRBV7-2 TGTGCCAGCAACGAAGTGGGGGCTGCTCAGCCCCAGCATTTT CASNEVGAAQPQHF
. TRBJ2-5 TRBD2 TRBV11-2 TGTGCCAGCACCCGTAGCGGGAGCCCCGAGACCCAGTACTTC CASTRSGSPETQYF
few TRBJ2-7 TRBD2 TRBV2 TGTGCCACCGGGGGGACGGCAATATCTACCTACGAGCAGTACTTC CATGGTAISTYEQYF
many TRBJ1-6 . TRBV7-3 TGTGCCAGCAGCTTTAGCGGACCTACTAATTCACCCCTCCACTTT CASSFSGPTNSPLHF
few TRBJ2-3 . TRBV7-9 TGTGCCAGCAGCTCCGGGACCACAGATACGCAGTATTTT CASSSGTTDTQYF
many TRBJ1-2 TRBD1 TRBV6-2/TRBV6-3 TGTGCCAGCAGTGCCGGGACAGATATCTATGGCTACACCTTC CASSAGTDIYGYTF
few TRBJ1-5 . TRBV7-2 TGTGCCAGCAGCTTAAAGGGTCGGGGGGTGTATCAGCCCCAGCATTTT CASSLKGRGVYQPQHF
. TRBJ1-2 TRBD1 TRBV28 TGTGCCAGCAGCCTGATGACAGGGCGCGACACCTTC CASSLMTGRDTF
. TRBJ2-7 . TRBV3-1 TGTGCCAGCAGCCAAGGCCGCGGCGAGCAGTACTTC CASSQGRGEQYF